These 26 T cell receptor beta chains came from one sample sequenced in a study of long-term antiretroviral therapy in people with HIV. A v3.0 immunoSEQ assay was performed at survey level. Some clones are missing from TCRdb's copy, which holds only in-frame ones; the method was immunoSEQ multiplex PCR. The table records under 30,000 clones, around 85% of them present only once. This material consisted of unsorted PBMCs, taken about 5 years before starting antiretroviral therapy. These receptors were taken from a middle-aged man with HIV.

This chain links TRBV27 with TRBJ2-3, with 11 bases matching TRBD1. With 6 bases clipped from V and 8 bases from J, the junction kept 10 bases outside the gene matches. CDR1 is MNHEY, CDR2 SMNVEV, per germline (reference sequence). The CDR3 is 15 residues long. This CDR3 is CASSPRTGGQGTQYF. In nucleotides, the CDR3 is TGTGCCAGCAGCCCCCGGACAGGGGGCCAGGGTACGCAGTATTTT.

DNA for the CDR3: TGTGCCAGCAGCTTGGAGGGGACTTATACTAATGAGCAGTTCTTC. It codes for CASSLEGTYTNEQFF. The chain joins TRBV5-5 to TRBJ2-1; possible D gene TRBD2, 6 bases. V lost 0 bases and J lost 7, with 14 bases in between. CDR1 is SGHKS, CDR2 YYEKEE, per germline (reference sequence). The CDR3 totals 15 residues.

The J gene is TRBJ2-2, the V gene TRBV9, with TRBD2 as a possible D gene (7 bases). There are 14 residues in the CDR3. Germline CDR1 reads SGDLS; CDR2 reads YYNGEE. V shed 7 bases and J shed 5 bases, with 15 bases lying between them. The CDR3 DNA sequence: TGTGCCAGCGCGGGGGCCCGGGATACCGGGGAGCTGTTTTTT. Protein product: CASAGARDTGELFF.

The V gene is TRBV18, the J gene TRBJ1-5, with 10 bases aligning to TRBD1. V lost 2 bases, J lost 3 bases, and 10 bases stayed unmatched. Germline loops: CDR1 KGHSH, CDR2 LQKENI. The CDR3 is made up of 18 amino acids. The CDR3, as DNA: TGTGCCAGCTCACCAGGCCCCGCGGACAGGGGGGACAATCAGCCCCAGCATTTT. This translates into CASSPGPADRGDNQPQHF.

The chain recombines TRBV25-1 with TRBJ1-1; weak D call: TRBD1 (5 bases). The CDR3 is 15 amino acids. Trimming left V 2 bases short and J 6 bases short, with 16 bases between. Germline CDR1 and CDR2: MGHDK and SYGVNS. CDR3 sequence reads: CASSEPKRGVAEAFF. In DNA form, the CDR3 reads TGTGCCAGCAGTGAACCTAAAAGGGGAGTGGCTGAAGCTTTCTTT.

This clone came up a few times. The chain couples TRBV10-1 to TRBJ2-7; D might be TRBD2 (6 bases). Per the germline V gene, CDR1 is WNHNN and CDR2 is SYGVQD (reference sequence). Trimming took off 0 bases at V and 4 bases at J, with 16 bases between the two ends. This CDR3 is 16 amino acids long. The CDR3 sequence: CASSESISGIRYEQYF. The CDR3, as DNA: TGCGCCAGCAGTGAGTCGATTAGCGGTATAAGGTACGAGCAGTACTTC.

The chain employs TRBV5-1 and TRBJ2-7, with TRBD1 matching over 7 bases. This CDR3 is 11 amino acids long. The germline CDR1 and CDR2 sequences are SGHRS and YFSETQ. The V and J ends lost 5 bases and 9 bases, in that order; junction bases with no gene match: 5. The CDR3 loop is CASRTGSAQYF. Here the CDR3 DNA reads TGCGCCAGCAGGACAGGGAGTGCGCAGTACTTC.

The chain couples TRBV5-1 to TRBJ2-4, with 13 bases identical to TRBD2. The length of the CDR3 is 17 residues. Per germline, CDR1 SGHRS and CDR2 YFSETQ. The V and J ends lost 4 bases and 8 bases, in that order; junction bases with no gene match: 12. CDR3 sequence reads: CASSRGTSGNGWDIQYF. The CDR3 bases are TGCGCCAGCAGCCGCGGGACTAGCGGGAACGGATGGGACATTCAGTACTTC.

The rearrangement uses TRBV27 and TRBJ2-5, with 7 bases aligning to TRBD1. The V and J ends lost 4 bases and 5 bases, in that order; junction bases with no gene match: 25. This CDR3 spans 20 amino acids. Germline CDR1 reads MNHEY; CDR2 reads SMNVEV (reference sequence). Here the CDR3 reads CASSSNTPGTAIGAFETQYF. Here the CDR3 DNA reads TGTGCCAGCAGTTCCAACACACCCGGGACAGCCATTGGTGCATTTGAGACCCAGTACTTC.

This clone turned up a few times. This rearrangement joins TRBV18 to TRBJ1-2; possibly TRBD1 for D (6 bases). Germline CDR1 and CDR2: KGHSH and LQKENI. The CDR3 loop spans 15 amino acids. V shed 0 bases and J shed 3 bases, with 11 bases lying between them. CDR3 sequence reads: CASSPPDSSYYGYTF. The CDR3 nucleotides read TGTGCCAGCTCACCACCGGACAGCTCTTACTATGGCTACACCTTC.

The V and J genes are TRBV10-3 and TRBJ2-3; possible D gene TRBD2, 6 bases. Germline V gene lookup returns CDR1 ENHRY and CDR2 SYGVKD. The CDR3 extends over 13 amino acids. Trimming pared 3 bases from V and 4 bases from J, leaving 8 bases between. CDR3 sequence reads: CAISDRESDTQYF. In nucleotides, the CDR3 is TGTGCCATCAGTGACCGGGAGTCAGATACGCAGTATTTT.

This chain's CDR3 is CASSPPTGIDTGELFF. DNA of the CDR3: TGTGCCAGCTCACCACCAACAGGGATTGACACCGGGGAGCTGTTTTTT. The V call is TRBV18, the J call TRBJ2-2, with TRBD1 as a possible D gene (6 bases). The CDR3 contains 16 residues. The V end was cut by 0 bases, the J end by 3 bases, with 11 bases between. Germline lookup yields CDR1 KGHSH and CDR2 LQKENI.

The chain links TRBV6-6 to TRBJ2-5; 9 bases fit TRBD2. Losses at the gene ends were 6 bases for V and 2 bases for J; bases not matched to a gene: 7. The length of the CDR3 is 15 residues. Germline CDR1 MNHNY, CDR2 SVGAGI (reference sequence). The CDR3 DNA follows: TGTGCCAGCAGCCCGGGACTAGCAGGGCAAGAGACCCAGTACTTC. It encodes CASSPGLAGQETQYF.

The gene calls are TRBV9 and TRBJ2-7, with 7 bases identical to TRBD1. The CDR3 runs to 16 residues. Trimming removed 4 bases from V and 0 bases from J; junction bases left unmatched: 10. CDR1 and CDR2 (germline): SGDLS, YYNGEE. DNA of the CDR3: TGTGCCAGCAGCCCTTCGGACAGGATCTCCTCCTACGAGCAGTACTTC. This sequence encodes CASSPSDRISSYEQYF. Based on the CDR3 plus reference TRBV9 and TRBJ2-7, the full variable domain is DSGVTQTPKHLITATGQRVTLRCSPRSGDLSVYWYQQSLDQGLQFLIQYYNGEERAKGNILERFSAQQFPDLHSELNLSSLELGDSALYFCASSPSDRISSYEQYFGPGTRLTVT.

This clone was detected once. V and J are TRBV7-3 and TRBJ2-2, with 8 bases fitting TRBD1. The CDR3 is 15 residues long. Germline V CDR1 and CDR2: SGHTA, FQGTGA. The trim removed 5 bases at V and 1 base at J, leaving 3 bases unmatched. CDR3 sequence (DNA): TGTGCCAGCAGCCCCAGGGGGCTGAACACCGGGGAGCTGTTTTTT. It specifies CASSPRGLNTGELFF.

The count of this clone is one. The chain couples TRBV14 to TRBJ1-2; D may be TRBD1 (5 bases). This CDR3 region has 14 residues. Germline V lookup: CDR1 SGHDN, CDR2 FVKESK. V shed 4 bases and J shed 6 bases, with 15 bases lying between them. The CDR3 reads CASSPPQGINGYTF. The DNA for the CDR3 is TGTGCCAGCAGCCCCCCCCAGGGCATAAATGGCTACACCTTC.

This clone appeared a few times. The genes are TRBV7-7 and TRBJ2-6, with a tentative D call TRBD1 (5 bases). Trimming took 4 bases from V and 2 from J, leaving 12 bases between them. The CDR3 totals 16 residues. Germline V gene lookup returns CDR1 SSHAT and CDR2 FNYEAQ (reference sequence). The CDR3 sequence is CASSSHQGAGANVLTF. The CDR3 coding sequence is TGTGCCAGCAGCTCCCATCAAGGGGCTGGGGCCAACGTCCTGACTTTC.

The rearrangement joins TRBV5-4 to TRBJ1-1; the D is unclear. The germline V gene encodes CDR1 SGHNT and CDR2 YYREEE (reference sequence). V was clipped by 3 bases and J by 7 bases, with 7 bases between them. This CDR3 spans 11 amino acids. This CDR3 is CASSWEFEAFF. In DNA, the CDR3 is TGTGCCAGCAGCTGGGAGTTTGAAGCTTTCTTT. The variable domain in full, with the rest retrieved from reference TRBV5-4 and TRBJ1-1, is ETGVTQSPTHLIKTRGQQVTLRCSSQSGHNTVSWYQQALGQGPQFIFQYYREEENGRGNFPPRFSGLQFPNYSSELNVNALELDDSALYLCASSWEFEAFFGQGTRLTVV.

The V call is TRBV7-2, the J call TRBJ2-1, with TRBD2 matching 10 bases. V was pared by 2 bases and J by 5 bases, with 9 bases of the junction left unmatched. Looked up from germline, CDR1 is SGHTA and CDR2 is FQGNSA. This CDR3 comprises 17 residues. For the CDR3, the DNA is TGTGCCAGCAGCTTAAATTTTGGGCTAGCGGGGGACAATGAGCAGTTCTTC. Its translation is CASSLNFGLAGDNEQFF.

The rearrangement links TRBV6-1 to TRBJ1-1, with unresolved D. In germline, CDR1 is MNHNS, CDR2 SASEGT. V shed 2 bases and J shed 10 bases, with 14 bases lying between them. This CDR3 has 13 residues. CDR3 nucleotides: TGTGCCAGCAGTGAATCCCCGAGGACGGGAGCTTTCTTT. This sequence encodes CASSESPRTGAFF.

The J gene is TRBJ2-7, the V gene TRBV9, with 8 bases identical to TRBD1. The trim removed 0 bases at V and 9 bases at J, leaving 5 bases unmatched. This CDR3 comprises 13 residues. The germline CDR1 and CDR2 sequences are SGDLS and YYNGEE. The CDR3 spells CASSVAQGATQYF. The CDR3 DNA reads TGTGCCAGCAGCGTAGCCCAGGGGGCAACGCAGTACTTC.

J is TRBJ2-2 and V is TRBV19; D is perhaps TRBD1 or TRBD2 (6 bases each). V lost 3 bases to trimming and J lost 7 bases, with 15 bases between them. The CDR3 has 15 residues. Germline V gives CDR1 LNHDA, CDR2 SQIVND (reference sequence). CDR3 coding DNA: TGTGCCAGTAGTATTGTCTCGGGGGCCGGCGGGGAGCTGTTTTTT. It specifies CASSIVSGAGGELFF.

The CDR3 loop reads CASRLGGTYNEQFF. The DNA for the CDR3 is TGTGCCAGCAGGTTAGGCGGGACCTACAATGAGCAGTTCTTC. J is TRBJ2-1 and V is TRBV28; D is possibly TRBD2 (6 bases). From germline, CDR1 is MDHEN and CDR2 SYDVKM. Trimming cost V 6 bases and J 2 bases, with 11 bases left between them. The CDR3 is 14 amino acids.

The rearrangement joins TRBV6-5 to TRBJ1-2; 8 nucleotides agree with TRBD1. Per the germline V gene, CDR1 is MNHEY and CDR2 is SVGAGI. The CDR3 totals 15 residues. V lost 2 bases, J lost 8 bases, and 10 bases stayed unmatched. CDR3 sequence (DNA): TGTGCCAGCAGTTACGACCGACAGGGGATGAGCGGCTACACCTTC. This encodes CASSYDRQGMSGYTF.

This CDR3 reads CASSYGYEQFF. CDR3 nucleotide sequence: TGTGCCAGCAGTTACGGTTATGAGCAGTTCTTC. This rearrangement joins TRBV6-5 to TRBJ2-1; D is undetermined. CDR3 length equals 11 residues. The germline CDR1 and CDR2 sequences are MNHEY and SVGAGI. V lost 2 bases, J lost 8 bases, and 4 bases lay in between.

The CDR3 DNA reads TGTGCCAGCAGTGAAGGGGAGTATTCACCCCTCCACTTT. Encoded protein: CASSEGEYSPLHF. The chain has TRBV2 and TRBJ1-6, with unresolved D. Germline CDR1 SNHLY, CDR2 FYNNEI. With 1 base removed from V and 8 bases from J, the gap between germline ends came to 6 bases. The CDR3 sequence is 13 residues long. The variable domain in full, with the rest retrieved from reference TRBV2 and TRBJ1-6, is EPEVTQTPSHQVTQMGQEVILRCVPISNHLYFYWYRQILGQKVEFLVSFYNNEISEKSEIFDDQFSVERPDGSNFTLKIRSTKLEDSAMYFCASSEGEYSPLHFGNGTRLTVT.